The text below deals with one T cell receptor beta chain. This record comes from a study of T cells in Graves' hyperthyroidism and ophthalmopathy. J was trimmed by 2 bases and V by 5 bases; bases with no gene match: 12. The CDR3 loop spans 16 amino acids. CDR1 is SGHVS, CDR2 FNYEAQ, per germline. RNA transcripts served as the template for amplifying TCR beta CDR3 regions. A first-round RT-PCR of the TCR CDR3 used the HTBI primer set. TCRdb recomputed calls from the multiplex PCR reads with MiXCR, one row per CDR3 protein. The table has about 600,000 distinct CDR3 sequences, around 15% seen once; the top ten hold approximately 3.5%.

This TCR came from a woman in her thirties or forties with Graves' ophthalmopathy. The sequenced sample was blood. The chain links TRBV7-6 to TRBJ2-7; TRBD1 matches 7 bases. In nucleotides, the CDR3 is TGTGCCAGCAGCCAAACAACCGGGACAGTCACCTACGAGCAGTACTTC. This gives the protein CASSQTTGTVTYEQYF.